The TCR beta chain under discussion was sequenced for a study of cytomegalovirus exposure and HLA in healthy donors. Study-wide points: Apart from CMV serostatus, no immune exposure information was available. What was likely a sequencing artifact was a cluster of highly shared sequence variants.

Primers: 60 Vbeta forward and 13 Jbeta reverse. Only in-frame clones appear in the TCRdb table, and some are missing; sequencing was by immunoSEQ multiplex PCR. The sample records approximately 130,000 clones, 87% being singletons. This clone has only one observation. As yet, its antigen is unknown. The sequencing input was PBMCs. The clonotype comes from a woman aged 25-40 years in good health and CMV-seronegative.

The CDR3 DNA reads TGTGCCAGTAGTATAGATGATACATACAATGAGCAGTTCTTC. Protein: CASSIDDTYNEQFF. The chain joins TRBV19 to TRBJ2-1; D unresolved. CDR3 length equals 14 residues. Germline loops: CDR1 LNHDA, CDR2 SQIVND (reference sequence). Trimming pared 0 bases from V and 4 bases from J, leaving 7 bases between.